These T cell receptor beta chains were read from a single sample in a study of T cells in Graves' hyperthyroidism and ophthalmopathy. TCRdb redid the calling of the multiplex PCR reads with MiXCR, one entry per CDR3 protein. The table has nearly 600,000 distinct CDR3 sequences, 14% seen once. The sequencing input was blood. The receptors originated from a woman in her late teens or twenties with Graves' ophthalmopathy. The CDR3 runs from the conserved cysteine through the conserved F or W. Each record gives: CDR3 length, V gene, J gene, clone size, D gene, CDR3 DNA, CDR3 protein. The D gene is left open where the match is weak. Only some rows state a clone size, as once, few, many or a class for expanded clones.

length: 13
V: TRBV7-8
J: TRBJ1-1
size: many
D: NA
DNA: TGTGCCAGCAGCTTAGCGCCTAGTACTGAAGCTTTCTTT
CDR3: CASSLAPSTEAFF

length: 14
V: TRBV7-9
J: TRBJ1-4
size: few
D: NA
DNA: TGTGCCAGCAGCTTTCAGGGGTTTAATGAAAAACTGTTTTTT
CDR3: CASSFQGFNEKLFF

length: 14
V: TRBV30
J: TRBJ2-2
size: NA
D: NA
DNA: TGTGCCACCTCGACAGAGCTGAACACCGGGGAGCTGTTTTTT
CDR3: CATSTELNTGELFF

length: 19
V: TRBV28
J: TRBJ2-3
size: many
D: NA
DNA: TGTGCCAGCAGCTTGCTCCTCCAAATCACCCATAAACCGACAGATACGCAGTATTTT
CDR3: CASSLLLQITHKPTDTQYF

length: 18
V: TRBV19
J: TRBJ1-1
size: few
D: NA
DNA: TGTGCCAGTAGGTTAAACCCGGTGGCAGGGGCTATGAACACTGAAGCTTTCTTT
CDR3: CASRLNPVAGAMNTEAFF

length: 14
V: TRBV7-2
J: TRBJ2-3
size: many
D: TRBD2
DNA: TGTGCCAGCAGCTTAACCGTAGCGGGAGATACGCAGTATTTT
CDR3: CASSLTVAGDTQYF

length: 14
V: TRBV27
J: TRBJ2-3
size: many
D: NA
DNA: TGTGCCAGCAGTTTATTGCTCCCCGCAGATACGCAGTATTTT
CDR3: CASSLLLPADTQYF

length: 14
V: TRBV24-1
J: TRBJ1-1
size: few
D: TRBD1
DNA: TGTGCCACCAGTGATGCAGGGGGAGGCACTGAAGCTTTCTTT
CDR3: CATSDAGGGTEAFF

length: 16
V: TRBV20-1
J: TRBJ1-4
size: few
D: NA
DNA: TGCAGTGCTAGAGATGTAGGGGGGTGGGGTAATGAAAAACTGTTTTTT
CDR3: CSARDVGGWGNEKLFF

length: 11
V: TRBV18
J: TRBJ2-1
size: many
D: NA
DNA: TGTGCCAGCTCACCAGACAATGAGCAGTTCTTC
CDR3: CASSPDNEQFF

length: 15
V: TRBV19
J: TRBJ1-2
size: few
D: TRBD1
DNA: TGTGCCAGTAGTGCGGGACAGGGGGCGGACTATGGCTACACCTTC
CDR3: CASSAGQGADYGYTF

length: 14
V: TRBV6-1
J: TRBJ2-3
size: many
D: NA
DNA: TGTGCCAGCAGTTCCCTTCAGTTCACAGATACGCAGTATTTT
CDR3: CASSSLQFTDTQYF

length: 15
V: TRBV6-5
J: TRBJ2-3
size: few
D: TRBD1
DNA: TGTGCCAGCAGTTACTCGAGACAGGGGACAGATACGCAGTATTTT
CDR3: CASSYSRQGTDTQYF

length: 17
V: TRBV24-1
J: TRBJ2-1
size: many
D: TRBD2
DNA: TGTGCCACCAGTGATTTGGGACTAGCGGGAGCCGGCGATGAGCAGTTCTTC
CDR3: CATSDLGLAGAGDEQFF

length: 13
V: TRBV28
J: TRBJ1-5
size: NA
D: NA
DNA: TGTGCCAGCAGTTTGCAGGCTTATCAGCCCCAGCATTTT
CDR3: CASSLQAYQPQHF

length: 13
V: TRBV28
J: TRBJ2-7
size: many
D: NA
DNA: TGTGCCAGCAGCCACCGACAGTCCTACGAGCAGTACTTC
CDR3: CASSHRQSYEQYF

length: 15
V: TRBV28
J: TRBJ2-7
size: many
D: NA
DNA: TGTGCCAGCACTTATCTGTCGGAGGGCCACTACGAGCAGTACTTC
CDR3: CASTYLSEGHYEQYF

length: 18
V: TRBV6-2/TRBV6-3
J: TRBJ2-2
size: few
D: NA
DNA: TGTGCCAGCAGTTACCCCGAGGGCGAGGCTATTCGCACCGGGGAGCTGTTTTTT
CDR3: CASSYPEGEAIRTGELFF

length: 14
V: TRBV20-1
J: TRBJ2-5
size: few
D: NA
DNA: TGCAGTGCATCCGGGACACACCTCCAAGAGACCCAGTACTTC
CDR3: CSASGTHLQETQYF

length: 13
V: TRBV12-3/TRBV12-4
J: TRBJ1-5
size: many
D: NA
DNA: TGTGCCAGCACCCTCAACTCGCGTCAGCCCCAGCATTTT
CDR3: CASTLNSRQPQHF

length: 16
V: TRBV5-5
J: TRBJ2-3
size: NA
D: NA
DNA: TGCGTCAGCAGCCCAGGGGTGGGGGACTACACAGATACGCAGTATTTT
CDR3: CVSSPGVGDYTDTQYF

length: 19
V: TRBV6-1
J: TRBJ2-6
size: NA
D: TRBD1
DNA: TGTGCCAGCAGTGAAGCGGGCGGGACAGGGTCGCCTGGGGCCAACGTCCTGACTTTC
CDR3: CASSEAGGTGSPGANVLTF